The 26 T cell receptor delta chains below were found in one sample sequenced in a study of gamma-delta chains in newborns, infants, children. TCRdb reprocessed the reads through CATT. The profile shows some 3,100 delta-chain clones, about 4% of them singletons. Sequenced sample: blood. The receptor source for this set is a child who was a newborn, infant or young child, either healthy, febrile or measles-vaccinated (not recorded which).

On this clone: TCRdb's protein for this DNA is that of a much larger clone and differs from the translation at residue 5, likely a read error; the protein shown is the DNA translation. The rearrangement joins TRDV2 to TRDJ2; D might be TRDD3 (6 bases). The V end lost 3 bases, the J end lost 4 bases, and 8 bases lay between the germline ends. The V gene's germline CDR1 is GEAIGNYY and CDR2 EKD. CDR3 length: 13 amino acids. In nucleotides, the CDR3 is TGTGCCTGTGACGCCTGGGGGACAGCACAACTCTTCTTT. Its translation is CACDAWGTAQLFF.

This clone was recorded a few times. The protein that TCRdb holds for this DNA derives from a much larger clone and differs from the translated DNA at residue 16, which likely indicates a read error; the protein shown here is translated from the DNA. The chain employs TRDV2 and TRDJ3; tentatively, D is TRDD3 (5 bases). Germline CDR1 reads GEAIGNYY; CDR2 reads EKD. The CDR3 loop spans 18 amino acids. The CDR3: CACDRVLERSWDTRQLFF. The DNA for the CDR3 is TGTGCCTGTGACAGAGTTCTGGAACGCTCCTGGGACACCCGACAGCTGTTTTTC.

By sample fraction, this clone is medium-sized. The CDR3 DNA follows: TGTGCCTGTGACCCTTTGGGGGATACAGCACAACTCTTCTTT. Protein: CACDPLGDTAQLFF. V and J are TRDV2 and TRDJ2, with 8 bases that match TRDD3. The CDR3 has 14 amino acids. With 3 bases clipped from V and 5 bases from J, the junction kept 4 bases outside the gene matches. Germline-derived CDR1 and CDR2 are GEAIGNYY and EKD.

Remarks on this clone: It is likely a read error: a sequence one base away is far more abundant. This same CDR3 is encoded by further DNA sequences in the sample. CDR3 region: CACDTLLGDRGTDKLIF. In DNA form, the CDR3 reads TGCGCCTGTGACACCTTACTGGGGGATAGAGGCACCGATAAACTCATCTTT. The V call is TRDV2, the J call TRDJ1; 11 bases align to TRDD3. The CDR3 consists of 17 residues. The V gene's germline CDR1 is GEAIGNYY and CDR2 EKD.

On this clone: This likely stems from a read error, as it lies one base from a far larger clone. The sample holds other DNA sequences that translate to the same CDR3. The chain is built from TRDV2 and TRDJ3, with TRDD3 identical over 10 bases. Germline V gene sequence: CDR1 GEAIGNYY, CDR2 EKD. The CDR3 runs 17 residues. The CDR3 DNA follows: TGTGCCTGTGACAGTACTGGGGGATCCTGGGACACCCGGCAGATGTTTTTC. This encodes CACDSTGGSWDTRQMFF.

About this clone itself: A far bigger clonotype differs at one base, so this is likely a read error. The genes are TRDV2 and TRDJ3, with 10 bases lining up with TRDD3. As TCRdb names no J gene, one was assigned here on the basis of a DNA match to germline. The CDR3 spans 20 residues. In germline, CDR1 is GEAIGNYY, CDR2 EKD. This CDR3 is CACDKVLGDPSSWNTRQMFF. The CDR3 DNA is TGTGCCTGTGACAAAGTACTGGGGGATCCTAGCTCCTGGAACACCCGACAGATGTTTTTC.

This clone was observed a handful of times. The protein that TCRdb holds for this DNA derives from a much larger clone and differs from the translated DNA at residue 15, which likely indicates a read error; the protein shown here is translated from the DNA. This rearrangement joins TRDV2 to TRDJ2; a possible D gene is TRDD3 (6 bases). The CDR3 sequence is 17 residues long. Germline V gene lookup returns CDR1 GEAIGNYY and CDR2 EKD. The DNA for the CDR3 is TGTGCCTGTGACACCGGGGGACCTATACCTTTGACAGCACAACACTTCTTT. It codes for CACDTGGPIPLTAQHFF.

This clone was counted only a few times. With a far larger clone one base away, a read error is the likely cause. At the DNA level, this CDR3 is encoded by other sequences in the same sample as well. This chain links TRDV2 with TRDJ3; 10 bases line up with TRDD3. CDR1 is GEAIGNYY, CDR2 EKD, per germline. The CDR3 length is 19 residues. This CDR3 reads CACDFVLGDSPWDTRQMFF. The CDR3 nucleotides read TGCGCCTGTGACTTCGTACTGGGGGATTCCCCCTGGGACACCCGACAGATGTTTTTC.

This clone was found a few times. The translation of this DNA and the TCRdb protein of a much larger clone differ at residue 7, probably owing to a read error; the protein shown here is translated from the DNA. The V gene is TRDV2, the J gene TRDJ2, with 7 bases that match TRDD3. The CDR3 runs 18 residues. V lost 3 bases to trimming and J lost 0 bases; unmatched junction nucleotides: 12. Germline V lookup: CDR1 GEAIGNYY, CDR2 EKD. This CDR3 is CACDPLIGGEALTAQLFF. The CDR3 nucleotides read TGTGCCTGTGACCCCCTTATTGGGGGAGAAGCTTTGACAGCACAACTCTTCTTT.

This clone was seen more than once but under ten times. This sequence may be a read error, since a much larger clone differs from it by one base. CDR3: CACDPTVTGGYASAWDTRQMFF. CDR3 DNA: TGTGCCTGTGATCCGACCGTTACTGGGGGATACGCTAGCGCCTGGGACACCCGACAGATGTTTTTC. This rearrangement joins TRDV2 to TRDJ3; 13 positions match TRDD3. The germline gives CDR1 GEAIGNYY, CDR2 EKD. V lost 4 bases and J lost 2; bases outside the gene matches: 16. This CDR3 is built from 22 residues.

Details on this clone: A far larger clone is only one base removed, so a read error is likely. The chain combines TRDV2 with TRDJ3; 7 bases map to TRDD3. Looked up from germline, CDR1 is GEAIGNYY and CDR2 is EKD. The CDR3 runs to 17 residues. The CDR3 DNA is TGTGCCTGTGACACCTGGGGGAGCTCCTGGGGCACCCGACAGATGTTTTTC. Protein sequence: CACDTWGSSWGTRQMFF.

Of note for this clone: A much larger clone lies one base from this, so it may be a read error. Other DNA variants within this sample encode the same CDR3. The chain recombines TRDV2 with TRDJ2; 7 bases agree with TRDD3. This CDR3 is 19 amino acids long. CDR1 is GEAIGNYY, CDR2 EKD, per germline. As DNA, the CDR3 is TGTGCTTGTGACTCACTTCGTACTGGGGAGCCCTATTTGACAGCACAACTCTTCTTT. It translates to CACDSLRTGEPYLTAQLFF.

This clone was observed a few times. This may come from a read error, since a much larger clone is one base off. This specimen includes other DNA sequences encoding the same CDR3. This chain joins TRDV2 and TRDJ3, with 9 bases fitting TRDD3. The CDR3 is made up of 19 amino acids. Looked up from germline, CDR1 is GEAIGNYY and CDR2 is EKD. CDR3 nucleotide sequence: TGTGCCTGCGATACACTGGGGGACACCTCCTCCTGGGACACCCGGCAGATGTTTTTC. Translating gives CACDTLGDTSSWDTRQMFF.

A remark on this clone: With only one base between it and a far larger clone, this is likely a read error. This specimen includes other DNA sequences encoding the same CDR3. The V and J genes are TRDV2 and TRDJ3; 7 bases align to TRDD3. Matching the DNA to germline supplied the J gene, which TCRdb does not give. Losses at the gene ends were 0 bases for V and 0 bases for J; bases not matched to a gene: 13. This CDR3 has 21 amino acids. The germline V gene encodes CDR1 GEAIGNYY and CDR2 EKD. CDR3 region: CACDTPELGATISWDTRQMFF. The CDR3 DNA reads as TGTGCCTGTGACACCCCTGAGCTGGGGGCAACAATCTCCTGGGACACCCGACAGATGTTTTTC.

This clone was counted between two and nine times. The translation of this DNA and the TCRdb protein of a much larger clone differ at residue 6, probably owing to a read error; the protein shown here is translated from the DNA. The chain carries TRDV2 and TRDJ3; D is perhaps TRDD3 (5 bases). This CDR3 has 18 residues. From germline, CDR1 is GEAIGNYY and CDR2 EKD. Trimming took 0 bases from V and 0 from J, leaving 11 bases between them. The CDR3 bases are TGTGCCTGTGACACCCCGGGGGTTAGCTCCTGGGACACCCGACAGATGTTTTTC. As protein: CACDTPGVSSWDTRQMFF.

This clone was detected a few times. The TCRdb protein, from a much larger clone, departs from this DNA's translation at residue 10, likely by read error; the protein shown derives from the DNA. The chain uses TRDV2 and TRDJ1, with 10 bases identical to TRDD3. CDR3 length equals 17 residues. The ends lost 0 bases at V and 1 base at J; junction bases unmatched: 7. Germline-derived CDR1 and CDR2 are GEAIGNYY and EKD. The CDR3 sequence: CACDTLLGDGGTDKLIF. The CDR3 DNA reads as TGTGCCTGTGACACCTTACTGGGGGATGGAGGCACCGATAAACTCATCTTT.

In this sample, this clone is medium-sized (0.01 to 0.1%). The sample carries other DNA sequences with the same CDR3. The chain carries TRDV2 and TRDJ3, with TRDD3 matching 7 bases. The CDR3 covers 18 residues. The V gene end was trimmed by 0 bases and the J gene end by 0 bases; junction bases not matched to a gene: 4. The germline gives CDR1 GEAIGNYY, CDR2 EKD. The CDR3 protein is CACDTGGSSSWDTRQMFF. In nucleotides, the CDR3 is TGTGCCTGTGACACCGGGGGATCCAGCTCCTGGGACACCCGACAGATGTTTTTC.

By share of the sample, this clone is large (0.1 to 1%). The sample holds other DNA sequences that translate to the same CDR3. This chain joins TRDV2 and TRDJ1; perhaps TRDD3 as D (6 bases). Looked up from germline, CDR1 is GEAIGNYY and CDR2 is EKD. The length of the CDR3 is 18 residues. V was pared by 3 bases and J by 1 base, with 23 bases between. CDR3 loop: CACDALENGWGLTDKLIF. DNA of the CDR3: TGTGCCTGTGACGCCCTAGAGAACGGCTGGGGCCTCACCGATAAACTCATCTTT.

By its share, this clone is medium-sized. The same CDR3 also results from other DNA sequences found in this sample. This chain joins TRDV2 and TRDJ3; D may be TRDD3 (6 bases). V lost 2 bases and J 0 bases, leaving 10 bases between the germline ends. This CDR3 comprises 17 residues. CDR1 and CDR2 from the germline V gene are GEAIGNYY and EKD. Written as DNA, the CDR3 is TGTGCCTGTGACAGTACTGGGAGCTCCTGGGACACCCGACAGATGTTTTTC. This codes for CACDSTGSSWDTRQMFF.

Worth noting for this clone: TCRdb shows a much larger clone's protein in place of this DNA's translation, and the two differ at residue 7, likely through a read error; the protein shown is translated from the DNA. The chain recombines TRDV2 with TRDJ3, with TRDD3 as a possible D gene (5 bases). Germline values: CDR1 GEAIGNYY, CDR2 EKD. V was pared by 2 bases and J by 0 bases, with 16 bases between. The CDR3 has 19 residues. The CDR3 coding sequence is TGTGCCTGTGACATACTGGAGGATGAGAGCTCCTGGGACACCCGACAGATGTTTTTC. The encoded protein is CACDILEDESSWDTRQMFF.

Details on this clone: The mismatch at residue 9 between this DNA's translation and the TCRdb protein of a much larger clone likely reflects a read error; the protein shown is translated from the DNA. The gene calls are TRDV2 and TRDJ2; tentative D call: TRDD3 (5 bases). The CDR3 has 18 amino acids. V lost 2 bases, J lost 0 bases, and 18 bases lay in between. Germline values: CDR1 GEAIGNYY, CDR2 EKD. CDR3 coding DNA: TGTGCCTGTGACAAGGTGCGGGGACACGCCCCTTTGACAGCACAACTCTTCTTT. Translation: CACDKVRGHAPLTAQLFF.

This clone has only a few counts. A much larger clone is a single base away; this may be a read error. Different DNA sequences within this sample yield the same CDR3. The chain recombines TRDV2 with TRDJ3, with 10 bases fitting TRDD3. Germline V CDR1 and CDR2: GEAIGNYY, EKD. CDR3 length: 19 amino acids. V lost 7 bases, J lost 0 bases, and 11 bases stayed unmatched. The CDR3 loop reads CACDGGYTYSSWDTRQMFF. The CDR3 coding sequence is TGTGCCTGCGATGGGGGATACACCTACAGCTCCTGGGACACCCGACAGATGTTTTTC.

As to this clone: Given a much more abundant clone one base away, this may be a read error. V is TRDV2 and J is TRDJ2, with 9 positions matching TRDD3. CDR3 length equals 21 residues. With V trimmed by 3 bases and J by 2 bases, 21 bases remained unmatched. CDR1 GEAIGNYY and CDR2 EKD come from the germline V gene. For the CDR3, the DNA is TGTGCCTGTGACCCGTTGAAGGGGATACGCCATCCCTCTGACTTGACAGCACAACTCTTCTTT. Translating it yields CACDPLKGIRHPSDLTAQLFF.

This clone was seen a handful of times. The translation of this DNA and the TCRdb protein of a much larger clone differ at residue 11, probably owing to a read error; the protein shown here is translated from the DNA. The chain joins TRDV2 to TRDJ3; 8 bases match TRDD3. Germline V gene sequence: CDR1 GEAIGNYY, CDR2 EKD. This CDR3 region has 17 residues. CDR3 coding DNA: TGTGCCTGTGACGAGTGGGATACGGGCTGGGGCACCCGACAGATGTTTTTC. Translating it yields CACDEWDTGWGTRQMFF.

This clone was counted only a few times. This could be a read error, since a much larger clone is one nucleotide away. CDR3 region: CACDTGGYTTAQLFF. The CDR3 DNA reads TGTGCCTGTGACACTGGGGGATACACAACAGCACAACTCTTCTTT. The genes are TRDV2 and TRDJ2, with TRDD3 matching 10 bases. CDR1 is GEAIGNYY, CDR2 EKD, per germline. V was clipped by 1 base and J by 5 bases; unmatched bases: 3. The CDR3 spans 15 residues.

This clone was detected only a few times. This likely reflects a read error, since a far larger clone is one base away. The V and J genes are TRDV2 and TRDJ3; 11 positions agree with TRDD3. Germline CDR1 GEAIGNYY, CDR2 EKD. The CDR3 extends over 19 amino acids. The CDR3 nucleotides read TGTGCCTGTGACACCGTACTGGGGGATAGCTCCTGGGACACCCGACGGATGTTTTTC. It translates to CACDTVLGDSSWDTRRMFF.